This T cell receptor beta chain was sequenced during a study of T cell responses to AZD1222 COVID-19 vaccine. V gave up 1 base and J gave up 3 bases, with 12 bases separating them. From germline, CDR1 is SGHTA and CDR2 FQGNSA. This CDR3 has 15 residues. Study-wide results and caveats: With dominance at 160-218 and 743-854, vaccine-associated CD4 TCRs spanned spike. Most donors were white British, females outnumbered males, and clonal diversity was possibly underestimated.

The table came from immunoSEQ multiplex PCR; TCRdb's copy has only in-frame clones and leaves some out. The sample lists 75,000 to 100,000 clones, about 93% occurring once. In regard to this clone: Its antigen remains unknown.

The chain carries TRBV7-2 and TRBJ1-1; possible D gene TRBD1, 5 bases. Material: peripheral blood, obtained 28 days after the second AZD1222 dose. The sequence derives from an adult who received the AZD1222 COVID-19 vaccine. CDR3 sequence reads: CASSLGGGWDTEAFF. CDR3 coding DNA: TGTGCCAGCAGCTTAGGGGGGGGATGGGACACTGAAGCTTTCTTT.